This TCR beta chain derives from a study of metastatic and nonmetastatic thyroid tumors (dated by TCRdb to the early 2020s). As for the study more broadly: The researchers compared repertoires between peripheral blood samples and tumor or nodule tissue samples from patients with malignant or benign thyroid disease. General study outcomes and caveats: TCR beta diversity was reported as significantly higher in malignant tumors than in benign nodules, in both blood and tumor samples.

The junction shows trimming of 3 bases on V and 2 bases on J, and the gene matches do not reach 4 bases of it. The germline V gene gives CDR1 as KGHSH and CDR2 as LQKENI. Reading from cysteine to phenylalanine, the CDR3 counts 14 amino acids. Only the CDR3 part of the read is kept: 42 bases, read in frame from the first base. Library preparation employed PCR. TCRdb records Illumina HiSeq 4000 as the sequencer. High-throughput sequencing was used to profile the TCR beta-chain CDR3 region of each patient. In the paper's pipeline: Drawing on CDR3 differences between clinicopathological groups, the researchers built a classifier meant to tell apart patients with distant-metastatic papillary thyroid cancer. The Shannon index was used to measure repertoire diversity, and the Morisita-Horn index was used to measure how similar tumor and blood repertoires were. In TCRdb, the public reads were trimmed at Q25 with fastp and aligned with MiXCR, with productive beta chains retained. TCRdb, not the authors, supplied the V and J calls. In all, the sample holds about 24,000 clones, and more than 20% of those were seen once. 9.5% to 15% of the sample is in the top ten clones.

Before undergoing thyroid surgery, none of the patients had been given any kind of treatment. Using T-cell receptor beta sequencing, the researchers looked back retrospectively at clinical samples from patients, gathered between about 2011 and 2018. Comments on this clone: Its antigen remains undetermined. Nothing much larger sits one base from this clone, and base qualities are not available.

The rearrangement joined TRBV18 to TRBJ2-7, with 7 junctional bases fitting TRBD2. Input material: tumor tissue. This TCR was sampled from a male donor with papillary thyroid cancer or a benign thyroid nodule (not recorded which). Some clones in this sample may be carry-over from other donors' samples. The nucleotides are TGTGCCAGCTCACCGGCGGGAGCCACCTACGAGCAGTACTTC. It encodes CASSPAGATYEQYF.